The clone carrying this T cell receptor beta chain has just a few counts. Its target is not known. The length of the CDR3 is 15 residues. Germline CDR1 is LNHDA and CDR2 is SQIVND (reference sequence). V was clipped by 5 bases and J by 0 bases, with 11 bases between them. TCRdb keeps only in-frame clones here, not all; method: immunoSEQ multiplex PCR. The data show 20,000 to 25,000 clones, about nine tenths seen once. The sample comes from a study of T cells in localized non-small cell lung cancer. Study-wide points: The highest T cell clonality was in uninvolved adjacent lung, above tumor. Longer overall survival was associated with a higher density of T cells in the blood. Paired adjacent lung recovered a median around 52 of the top 100 tumor clones. Sequence data derive from only one tumor region, so heterogeneity remains possible.

This chain connects TRBV19 to TRBJ1-5, with D possibly TRBD1 on 6 matching bases. This receptor was identified in a man aged 35 to 70 with stage I squamous cell lung carcinoma. The starting material was peripheral blood, obtained before any cancer treatment. CDR3 nucleotides: TGTGCCAGTAGTGCAGACAGGTATAGCAATCAGCCCCAGCATTTT. Translation gives CASSADRYSNQPQHF.